The text below deals with one TCR beta chain. No antigen is known for it. Vbeta (60) and Jbeta (13) primers were used in the PCR. Repertoires were generated with immunoSEQ multiplex PCR, while TCRdb's copy carries only in-frame clones and drops some. In all, the sample yields approximately 75,000 clones. This record comes from a study of cytomegalovirus exposure and HLA in healthy donors. Study-level findings and limits: In a later analysis, across HLA loci, associated TCR counts were highest for DRB1, lowest for HLA-C. In a later analysis, a genetic analysis reported fewer productive-TCR N-insertions in an Asian-associated ancestry cluster than the cohort average. More than 150 TCR beta chains were listed as cytomegalovirus-associated.

Sequencing was done on a sample of PBMCs. This clonotype was sampled from a boy under 18 in good health and CMV-seronegative.

The CDR3 protein is CASSLTGEGEKLFF. CDR3 coding DNA: TGCGCCAGCAGTCTTACAGGGGAAGGGGAAAAACTGTTTTTT. The J gene is TRBJ1-4, the V gene TRBV4-1, with 7 bases lining up with TRBD1. There are 14 residues in the CDR3. Germline CDR1 MGHRA, CDR2 YSYEKL. V shed 6 bases and J 8 bases; nucleotides not matched to a gene: 9.